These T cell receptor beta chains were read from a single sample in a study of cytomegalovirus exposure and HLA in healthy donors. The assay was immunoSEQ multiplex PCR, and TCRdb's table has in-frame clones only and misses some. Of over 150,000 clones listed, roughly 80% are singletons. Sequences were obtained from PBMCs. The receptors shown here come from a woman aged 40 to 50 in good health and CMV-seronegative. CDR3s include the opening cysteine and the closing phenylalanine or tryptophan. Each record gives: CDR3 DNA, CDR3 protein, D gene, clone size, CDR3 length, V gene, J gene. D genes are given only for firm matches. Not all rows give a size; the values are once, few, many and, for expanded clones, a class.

CDR3 DNA: TGTGCCAGCAGTCCATCACGGCTCACAGGGGTGGCAAATCAGCCCCAGCATTTT; CDR3 protein: CASSPSRLTGVANQPQHF; D gene: TRBD1; clone size: -; CDR3 length: 18; V gene: TRBV27; J gene: TRBJ1-5
CDR3 DNA: TGTGCCATCAGGGACAGGGATTATGGCTACACCTTC; CDR3 protein: CAIRDRDYGYTF; D gene: TRBD1; clone size: -; CDR3 length: 12; V gene: TRBV10-3; J gene: TRBJ1-2
CDR3 DNA: TGTGCCAGCAGTTACGAAGGCGGCAGGGGGCAATACGAGCAGTACTTC; CDR3 protein: CASSYEGGRGQYEQYF; D gene: TRBD1; clone size: -; CDR3 length: 16; V gene: TRBV6-5; J gene: TRBJ2-7
CDR3 DNA: TGTGCCAGCAGTGGCCCTAGCGGGAGGGCCGGGGATACGCAGTATTTT; CDR3 protein: CASSGPSGRAGDTQYF; D gene: TRBD2; clone size: -; CDR3 length: 16; V gene: TRBV5-4; J gene: TRBJ2-3
CDR3 DNA: TGTGCCAGCAGCTTTAACGGGGGCTATGGCTACACCTTC; CDR3 protein: CASSFNGGYGYTF; D gene: -; clone size: -; CDR3 length: 13; V gene: TRBV11-3; J gene: TRBJ1-2
CDR3 DNA: TGTGCCAGCAGGTCCGCCTATTCGGGACTAGGGTATGAGCAGTTCTTC; CDR3 protein: CASRSAYSGLGYEQFF; D gene: TRBD2; clone size: -; CDR3 length: 16; V gene: TRBV5-4; J gene: TRBJ2-1
CDR3 DNA: TGCAGCGCGGGACAGGGCTCCTACGAGCAGTACTTC; CDR3 protein: CSAGQGSYEQYF; D gene: TRBD1; clone size: -; CDR3 length: 12; V gene: TRBV29-1; J gene: TRBJ2-7
CDR3 DNA: TGTGCCAGCGAGAGGGTGGGGGGGGAAAAACTGTTTTTT; CDR3 protein: CASERVGGEKLFF; D gene: -; clone size: -; CDR3 length: 13; V gene: TRBV6-1; J gene: TRBJ1-4
CDR3 DNA: TGCGCCAGCAGCCTCACCTTGGACAGGGTGGGGGGAGGATACGAGCAGTACTTC; CDR3 protein: CASSLTLDRVGGGYEQYF; D gene: TRBD1; clone size: once; CDR3 length: 18; V gene: TRBV4-1; J gene: TRBJ2-7
CDR3 DNA: TGTGCCAGCAGCAAAGGCGTGGGCAGCTATACGCGGTATTTT; CDR3 protein: CASSKGVGSYTRYF; D gene: -; clone size: -; CDR3 length: 14; V gene: TRBV7-8; J gene: TRBJ2-3
CDR3 DNA: TGTGCCAGCAGCTTTGGCCTCGGGATAGCAGATACGCAGTATTTT; CDR3 protein: CASSFGLGIADTQYF; D gene: -; clone size: -; CDR3 length: 15; V gene: TRBV7-6; J gene: TRBJ2-3
CDR3 DNA: TGTGCCAGCAGGGCCAAGCCTAGCGGACTTCCCTACGAGCAGTACTTC; CDR3 protein: CASRAKPSGLPYEQYF; D gene: TRBD2; clone size: -; CDR3 length: 16; V gene: TRBV27; J gene: TRBJ2-7
CDR3 DNA: TGTGCCAGCAGTTTCAGGGGCACCGGGGAGCTGTTTTTT; CDR3 protein: CASSFRGTGELFF; D gene: -; clone size: few; CDR3 length: 13; V gene: TRBV6-6; J gene: TRBJ2-2
CDR3 DNA: TGTGCCAGTACCCGGAGTTTTAATGAAAAACTGTTTTTT; CDR3 protein: CASTRSFNEKLFF; D gene: -; clone size: -; CDR3 length: 13; V gene: TRBV6-1; J gene: TRBJ1-4
CDR3 DNA: TGTGCCAGTAGTATCGGGCGGGCCGCTGAAGCTTTCTTT; CDR3 protein: CASSIGRAAEAFF; D gene: -; clone size: -; CDR3 length: 13; V gene: TRBV19; J gene: TRBJ1-1
CDR3 DNA: TGTGCCAGCAGTGAAGAATGGTCGGACACCGGGGAGCTGTTTTTT; CDR3 protein: CASSEEWSDTGELFF; D gene: -; clone size: -; CDR3 length: 15; V gene: TRBV6-1; J gene: TRBJ2-2
CDR3 DNA: TGTGCCAGCAGCTTGTCGGGCAGGGTCTATTCCGGCTTGGATGAGCAGTTCTTC; CDR3 protein: CASSLSGRVYSGLDEQFF; D gene: -; clone size: -; CDR3 length: 18; V gene: TRBV5-6; J gene: TRBJ2-1
CDR3 DNA: TGTGCCAGCAGCTTAGTCGCGGTAGATAATTCACCCCTCCACTTT; CDR3 protein: CASSLVAVDNSPLHF; D gene: -; clone size: -; CDR3 length: 15; V gene: TRBV7-2; J gene: TRBJ1-6
CDR3 DNA: TGTGCCAGCAGCCCGGGGGCTAGCGGGAGGGCCAACGAGCAGTACTTC; CDR3 protein: CASSPGASGRANEQYF; D gene: TRBD2; clone size: -; CDR3 length: 16; V gene: TRBV7-2; J gene: TRBJ2-7
CDR3 DNA: TGCGCCAGCAGCTTGGGCGGACAGATCAATCAGCCCCAGCATTTT; CDR3 protein: CASSLGGQINQPQHF; D gene: -; clone size: -; CDR3 length: 15; V gene: TRBV5-1; J gene: TRBJ1-5
CDR3 DNA: TGCGCCAGCAGCACGGGACAGAGTAGCACAGATACGCAGTATTTT; CDR3 protein: CASSTGQSSTDTQYF; D gene: TRBD1; clone size: few; CDR3 length: 15; V gene: TRBV5-1; J gene: TRBJ2-3
CDR3 DNA: TGCGCCAGCAGTGAGCAACTAGGGGGTTCGTACGAGCAGTACTTC; CDR3 protein: CASSEQLGGSYEQYF; D gene: -; clone size: -; CDR3 length: 15; V gene: TRBV10-1; J gene: TRBJ2-7
CDR3 DNA: TGTGCCAGCAGTGACCAGGGGCGACGGGAAAAACTGTTTTTT; CDR3 protein: CASSDQGRREKLFF; D gene: -; clone size: -; CDR3 length: 14; V gene: TRBV2; J gene: TRBJ1-4
CDR3 DNA: TGTGCCAGCAGTGGGGGGCGTAGGGCAGAGGCTGAAGCTTTCTTT; CDR3 protein: CASSGGRRAEAEAFF; D gene: -; clone size: -; CDR3 length: 15; V gene: TRBV2; J gene: TRBJ1-1
CDR3 DNA: TGTGCCAGCAATGAGGGTGGTGGGAGTAGGACAGATACGCAGTATTTT; CDR3 protein: CASNEGGGSRTDTQYF; D gene: -; clone size: -; CDR3 length: 16; V gene: TRBV7-9; J gene: TRBJ2-3
CDR3 DNA: TGTGCCAGCAGGCCCAGCGGGGGGTTAGAGACCCAGTACTTC; CDR3 protein: CASRPSGGLETQYF; D gene: TRBD2; clone size: -; CDR3 length: 14; V gene: TRBV2; J gene: TRBJ2-5
CDR3 DNA: TGTGCCAGCAGTTACAACAGGGGGTCGGATGGCTACACCTTC; CDR3 protein: CASSYNRGSDGYTF; D gene: TRBD1; clone size: once; CDR3 length: 14; V gene: TRBV6-6; J gene: TRBJ1-2
CDR3 DNA: TGTGCCAGCAAAGTGGGCGGGAGCTCCTACAATGAGCAGTTCTTC; CDR3 protein: CASKVGGSSYNEQFF; D gene: TRBD2; clone size: once; CDR3 length: 15; V gene: TRBV6-5; J gene: TRBJ2-1
CDR3 DNA: TGTGCCAGCAGTGATCCAGCCAGGGGGTCCTACGAGCAGTACTTC; CDR3 protein: CASSDPARGSYEQYF; D gene: TRBD1; clone size: -; CDR3 length: 15; V gene: TRBV2; J gene: TRBJ2-7
CDR3 DNA: TGCAGCGTTTCTCGCACGACAGGGGACACTGAAGCTTTCTTT; CDR3 protein: CSVSRTTGDTEAFF; D gene: TRBD1; clone size: -; CDR3 length: 14; V gene: TRBV29-1; J gene: TRBJ1-1
CDR3 DNA: TGTGCCAGCAGCCCAGGTAGAATCGGCCAGCCACCCACGGAGCTGTTTTTT; CDR3 protein: CASSPGRIGQPPTELFF; D gene: -; clone size: -; CDR3 length: 17; V gene: TRBV7-9; J gene: TRBJ2-2
CDR3 DNA: TGTGCCAGCAGCGTAGAAGCCCGGGGGGCAAACACTGAAGCTTTCTTT; CDR3 protein: CASSVEARGANTEAFF; D gene: -; clone size: -; CDR3 length: 16; V gene: TRBV9; J gene: TRBJ1-1
CDR3 DNA: TGTGCCTGGAGGGGGGAGGGGGGCACCGGGGAGCTGTTTTTT; CDR3 protein: CAWRGEGGTGELFF; D gene: -; clone size: -; CDR3 length: 14; V gene: TRBV30; J gene: TRBJ2-2
CDR3 DNA: TGCGCCAGCCGGGACGGGGGGGATCACACTGAAGCTTTCTTT; CDR3 protein: CASRDGGDHTEAFF; D gene: -; clone size: -; CDR3 length: 14; V gene: TRBV5-1; J gene: TRBJ1-1
CDR3 DNA: TGTGCCAGCAGCTCACAGTACCAGGGTCAAGCTGAAGCTTTCTTT; CDR3 protein: CASSSQYQGQAEAFF; D gene: -; clone size: -; CDR3 length: 15; V gene: TRBV5-5; J gene: TRBJ1-1
CDR3 DNA: TGCAGCGTGGCCAACAGAGCCTTAGCTGAAGCTTTCTTT; CDR3 protein: CSVANRALAEAFF; D gene: -; clone size: -; CDR3 length: 13; V gene: TRBV29-1; J gene: TRBJ1-1
CDR3 DNA: TGCGCCAGCACCACGACAGGGGGTAACACTGAAGCTTTCTTT; CDR3 protein: CASTTTGGNTEAFF; D gene: TRBD1; clone size: -; CDR3 length: 14; V gene: TRBV10-2; J gene: TRBJ1-1
CDR3 DNA: TGTGCCAGCAGCTCCCTTGGGAGCACAGGGTGGGTGTTCTTC; CDR3 protein: CASSSLGSTGWVFF; D gene: -; clone size: few; CDR3 length: 14; V gene: TRBV6-1; J gene: TRBJ2-1
CDR3 DNA: TGTGCCAGCAGCAACCCCTACAGGGGGTCGAGAGAGCAGTACTTC; CDR3 protein: CASSNPYRGSREQYF; D gene: -; clone size: -; CDR3 length: 15; V gene: TRBV21-1; J gene: TRBJ2-7
CDR3 DNA: TGCGCCAGCAGCCAAGATCGGGCAGGGACCGGGGAGCTGTTTTTT; CDR3 protein: CASSQDRAGTGELFF; D gene: -; clone size: -; CDR3 length: 15; V gene: TRBV4-1; J gene: TRBJ2-2
CDR3 DNA: TGTGCCAGCAGCCCCAGTGGGGACAGAATTTATAGCAATCAGCCCCAGCATTTT; CDR3 protein: CASSPSGDRIYSNQPQHF; D gene: TRBD1; clone size: -; CDR3 length: 18; V gene: TRBV7-9; J gene: TRBJ1-5
CDR3 DNA: TGTGCCAGCGGACAGGGAGATTATGGCTACACCTTC; CDR3 protein: CASGQGDYGYTF; D gene: TRBD1; clone size: -; CDR3 length: 12; V gene: TRBV6-5; J gene: TRBJ1-2
CDR3 DNA: TGTGCCAGCAGCGCCTCGACAGCAACTAACTATGGCTACACCTTC; CDR3 protein: CASSASTATNYGYTF; D gene: -; clone size: -; CDR3 length: 15; V gene: TRBV5-4; J gene: TRBJ1-2
CDR3 DNA: TGTGCCAGCAGTGGATTTAGCGGGGCCCTCACAGATACGCAGTATTTT; CDR3 protein: CASSGFSGALTDTQYF; D gene: TRBD2; clone size: -; CDR3 length: 16; V gene: TRBV28; J gene: TRBJ2-3
CDR3 DNA: TGTGCCAGCAGCTTAGGCCCTCAGTCCTACGAGCAGTACTTC; CDR3 protein: CASSLGPQSYEQYF; D gene: -; clone size: -; CDR3 length: 14; V gene: TRBV11-3; J gene: TRBJ2-7
CDR3 DNA: TGTGCCAGCAGTTTTAGCCGGCCGGGACAGGGTTATAGCTACACCTTC; CDR3 protein: CASSFSRPGQGYSYTF; D gene: TRBD1; clone size: -; CDR3 length: 16; V gene: TRBV27; J gene: TRBJ1-2
CDR3 DNA: TGTGCTAGTGGTCCCCCGGGACAGCGACTTAGATTTAGTGGCTACACCTTC; CDR3 protein: CASGPPGQRLRFSGYTF; D gene: TRBD1; clone size: -; CDR3 length: 17; V gene: TRBV12-5; J gene: TRBJ1-2
CDR3 DNA: TGTGCCATCACCGAGGGGGTCCTGAACACTGAAGCTTTCTTT; CDR3 protein: CAITEGVLNTEAFF; D gene: -; clone size: -; CDR3 length: 14; V gene: TRBV10-3; J gene: TRBJ1-1
CDR3 DNA: TGTGCCAGCAGCCCTAGCGGGGTTACCTACAATGAGCAGTTCTTC; CDR3 protein: CASSPSGVTYNEQFF; D gene: TRBD2; clone size: few; CDR3 length: 15; V gene: TRBV6-5; J gene: TRBJ2-1
CDR3 DNA: TGTGCCAGTGTCAGGACTAGCAACTACGAGCAGTACTTC; CDR3 protein: CASVRTSNYEQYF; D gene: TRBD2; clone size: once; CDR3 length: 13; V gene: TRBV2; J gene: TRBJ2-7
CDR3 DNA: TGTGCCAGCAGTGAAGTTTGGTCAGGGTGGGGTAATGAAAAACTGTTTTTT; CDR3 protein: CASSEVWSGWGNEKLFF; D gene: -; clone size: few; CDR3 length: 17; V gene: TRBV6-1; J gene: TRBJ1-4